These T cell receptor beta chains were read from a single sample in a study of T cell changes during pregnancy in multiple sclerosis. TCRdb keeps only in-frame clones here, not all; method: immunoSEQ multiplex PCR. This table holds under 60,000 clones, almost 95% found once. The sample consisted of CD4+ T cells from peripheral blood mononuclear cells, taken in the third trimester of pregnancy. Receptor source: a female donor with multiple sclerosis, enrolled in a pregnancy study. Both conserved end residues are part of each CDR3. A D gene is named only where the DNA matches it firmly. For some rows the clone size is stated as once, few or many, or as a class when expanded; others skip it.

j_call	clone_size	d_call	v_call	cdr3_nt	cdr3_aa
TRBJ1-1	-	-	TRBV23-1	TGCGCCAGCAGTCAGTGTCAGAAGAACACTGAAGCTTTCTTT	CASSQCQKNTEAFF
TRBJ1-2	-	TRBD1	TRBV29-1	TGCAGCGCCCTGCCGGGACAGGGACACTATGGCTACACCTTC	CSALPGQGHYGYTF
TRBJ1-3	-	TRBD1	TRBV4-2	TGTGCCAGCAGCCAAGACTCGGGACAGGGCGGTGGAAACACCATATATTTT	CASSQDSGQGGGNTIYF
TRBJ1-2	-	TRBD1	TRBV5-5	TGTGCCAGCAGCTTGGGACAGGGGATTGGGTATGGCTACACCTTC	CASSLGQGIGYGYTF
TRBJ2-5	-	-	TRBV7-6	TGTGCCAGCAGCCTGGACAGTGAAGAGACCCAGTACTTC	CASSLDSEETQYF
TRBJ2-7	-	TRBD1	TRBV5-4	TGTGCCAGCAGCCTCCCGGGACAGGGGGCCTACGAGCAGTACTTC	CASSLPGQGAYEQYF
TRBJ1-1	-	TRBD1	TRBV25-1	TGTGCCAGCAGGGACAGGGGTGACACTGAAGCTTTCTTT	CASRDRGDTEAFF
TRBJ1-1	-	-	TRBV19	TGTGCCAGTAGTATAGAGACTGCATCGGATGCGGCTTTCTTT	CASSIETASDAAFF
TRBJ2-3	-	TRBD1	TRBV25-1	TGTGCCAGCAGCAGGGGGCGCGACACAGATACGCAGTATTTT	CASSRGRDTDTQYF
TRBJ2-1	-	TRBD1	TRBV7-2	TGTGCCAGCAGGTTGACAGGGGCCAACGGGAATGAGCAGTTCTTC	CASRLTGANGNEQFF
TRBJ2-2	-	-	TRBV6-1	TGTGCCAGCATACCCGCGCCCCGGACCGGGGAGCTGTTTTTT	CASIPAPRTGELFF
TRBJ2-3	few	-	TRBV29-1	TGCAGCGCGGTCGGGACTCCAGCTAGCACAGATACGCAGTATTTT	CSAVGTPASTDTQYF
TRBJ2-3	-	-	TRBV21-1	TGTGCCAGCAGCAAACATAGGGACAGTTTCATGTCGCAGTATTTT	CASSKHRDSFMSQYF
TRBJ2-2	-	-	TRBV6-5	TGTGCCAGCAGTTCTTTAACCGGGGAGCTGTTTTTT	CASSSLTGELFF
TRBJ2-3	-	TRBD2	TRBV29-1	TGCAGCGTTGGGAAGCGGGATGTAGATACGCAGTATTTT	CSVGKRDVDTQYF
TRBJ1-3	-	-	TRBV9	TGTGCCAGCAGCCCCACGGGACATCCCTTTGGAAACACCATATATTTT	CASSPTGHPFGNTIYF
TRBJ1-2	-	TRBD1	TRBV30	TGTGCCTGGGATACCGGGACAGGCGACTATGGCTACACCTTC	CAWDTGTGDYGYTF